Shown below are 16 T cell receptor beta chains from a single sample sequenced in a study of cytomegalovirus exposure and HLA in healthy donors. The study ran its PCR with 60 Vbeta and 13 Jbeta primers. This table comes from immunoSEQ multiplex PCR, and its TCRdb copy is limited to in-frame clones, with some not included. The repertoire holds a few hundred thousand clones, around 81% seen once, with 8% in the top ten. Sample: PBMCs. The receptors were gathered from an older woman in good health and CMV-seropositive.

This clone was counted between two and nine times. The V and J genes are TRBV7-9 and TRBJ1-1, with TRBD1 matching over 10 bases. This CDR3 has 14 residues. Germline lookup yields CDR1 SEHNR and CDR2 FQNEAQ (reference sequence). With 5 bases clipped from V and 10 bases from J, the junction kept 10 bases outside the gene matches. In nucleotides, the CDR3 is TGTGCCAGCAGCCCCGACAGGGGGCGTATGGTAGCTTTCTTT. Residues: CASSPDRGRMVAFF. The whole variable domain, filled in from reference TRBV7-9 and TRBJ1-1, reads DTGVSQNPRHKITKRGQNVTFRCDPISEHNRLYWYRQTLGQGPEFLTYFQNEAQLEKSRLLSDRFSAERPKGSFSTLEIQRTEQGDSAMYLCASSPDRGRMVAFFGQGTRLTVV.

The chain couples TRBV4-1 to TRBJ2-2, with 8 bases that match TRBD2. J gave up 0 bases and V 0 bases, and 6 bases lay outside the gene matches. Germline V gives CDR1 MGHRA, CDR2 YSYEKL. The CDR3 length is 18 residues. CDR3 DNA sequence: TGCGCCAGCAGCCAAGAAAGCGGGAGTTGGGCGAACACCGGGGAGCTGTTTTTT. Its translation is CASSQESGSWANTGELFF.

This chain joins TRBV6-5 and TRBJ1-1; D remains ambiguous. CDR3 length equals 12 residues. Trimming stripped 6 bases from V and 5 bases from J, with 10 bases between. Germline values: CDR1 MNHEY, CDR2 SVGAGI. The CDR3 loop is CASSPSGTEAFF. DNA for the CDR3: TGTGCCAGCAGCCCCTCGGGGACTGAAGCTTTCTTT.

The genes are TRBV7-8 and TRBJ1-5; possible D gene TRBD1, 5 bases. Germline assignment: CDR1 SGHVS and CDR2 FQNEAQ. Trimming shortened V by 3 bases and J by 0 bases, and 15 bases separated the two germline ends. The CDR3 sequence is 17 residues long. In nucleotides, the CDR3 is TGTGCCAGCAGCTTCGGATCAGGGATCTATAGCAATCAGCCCCAGCATTTT. It specifies CASSFGSGIYSNQPQHF.

The rearrangement uses TRBV30 and TRBJ2-2; D is unclear. CDR1 is GTSNPN, CDR2 SVGIG, per germline (reference sequence). Trimming left V 3 bases short and J 0 bases short, with 8 bases between. This CDR3 is built from 14 residues. The CDR3 is CAWRARTNTGELFF. The CDR3 nucleotides read TGTGCCTGGAGGGCGAGGACGAACACCGGGGAGCTGTTTTTT.

The CDR3, as DNA: TGTGCCAGCACGGGGGAAGAAAAACTGTTTTTT. Translated, it gives CASTGEEKLFF. The chain joins TRBV6-8 to TRBJ1-4, with TRBD1 as a possible D gene (5 bases). Germline V gene lookup returns CDR1 MNHGY and CDR2 SAAAGT. V was clipped by 7 bases and J by 8 bases, with 8 bases between them. This CDR3 region has 11 residues.

This rearrangement joins TRBV5-1 to TRBJ2-5; 10 bases align to TRBD1. The CDR3 spans 15 residues. Looked up from germline, CDR1 is SGHRS and CDR2 is YFSETQ. Trimming removed 4 bases from V and 4 bases from J; junction bases left unmatched: 7. CDR3 bases: TGCGCCAGCAGCCAGGGACAGGGGAGGTTAGAGACCCAGTACTTC. Protein: CASSQGQGRLETQYF. The variable domain in full, completed from reference TRBV5-1 and TRBJ2-5, reads KAGVTQTPRYLIKTRGQQVTLSCSPISGHRSVSWYQQTPGQGLQFLFEYFSETQRNKGNFPGRFSGRQFSNSRSEMNVSTLELGDSALYLCASSQGQGRLETQYFGPGTRLLVL.

The V call is TRBV10-3, the J call TRBJ2-2; 7 bases align to TRBD1. The CDR3 loop spans 16 amino acids. Germline CDR1 is ENHRY and CDR2 is SYGVKD. Trimming removed 8 bases from V and 5 bases from J; junction bases left unmatched: 14. The CDR3 here is CAIRNPPGQSTGELFF. In nucleotides, the CDR3 is TGTGCCATCCGAAACCCGCCGGGACAGTCAACCGGGGAGCTGTTTTTT.

This clone was seen a single time. The chain uses TRBV29-1 and TRBJ2-7; TRBD2 is a possible D gene (6 bases). The CDR3 covers 12 residues. Germline assignment: CDR1 SQVTM and CDR2 ANQGSEA. V lost 4 bases to trimming and J lost 6 bases, with 13 bases between them. CDR3 sequence: CSVAPQGGEQYF. CDR3 DNA: TGCAGCGTTGCGCCCCAGGGAGGCGAGCAGTACTTC.

This chain connects TRBV18 to TRBJ2-1, with D possibly matching TRBD2 (7 bases). The length of the CDR3 is 15 residues. Germline lookup yields CDR1 KGHSH and CDR2 LQKENI. Trimming took off 6 bases at V and 3 bases at J, with 15 bases between the two ends. DNA of the CDR3: TGTGCCAGCTCCACAGGGCCTAGCGGCTACAATGAGCAGTTCTTC. It is translated as CASSTGPSGYNEQFF.

The chain employs TRBV4-1 and TRBJ2-7; TRBD2 aligns across 8 bases. CDR3 length: 18 amino acids. The V gene's germline CDR1 is MGHRA and CDR2 YSYEKL. J was trimmed by 3 bases and V by 3 bases; bases with no gene match: 16. The DNA of the CDR3 is TGCGCCAGCAGCCACCTCTTCCCTCGGGAGGGTACAGACTACGAGCAGTACTTC. It is translated as CASSHLFPREGTDYEQYF.

The count of this clone is one. This chain joins TRBV19 and TRBJ2-4, with TRBD1 identical over 7 bases. The CDR3 contains 16 residues. Trimming at V came to 7 bases and at J to 0 bases, leaving 9 bases not matched to a gene. Germline lookup yields CDR1 LNHDA and CDR2 SQIVND (reference sequence). CDR3: CASKGADGLAKNIQYF. For the CDR3, the DNA is TGTGCCAGTAAGGGGGCTGATGGCCTAGCCAAAAACATTCAGTACTTC.

This clone appeared a few times. This sequence joins TRBV4-1 and TRBJ2-7; weak D call: TRBD2 (6 bases). V gave up 4 bases and J gave up 0 bases, with 13 bases separating them. The CDR3 has 15 residues. Germline CDR1 and CDR2: MGHRA and YSYEKL. Here the CDR3 reads CASSLNSGSSYEQYF. Here the CDR3 DNA reads TGCGCCAGCAGCCTGAATAGCGGAAGCTCCTACGAGCAGTACTTC.

In its sample, this clone was seen a few times. The chain couples TRBV6-1 to TRBJ1-1, with D hard to call. Germline V gene lookup returns CDR1 MNHNS and CDR2 SASEGT. This CDR3 contains 14 residues. Trimming stripped 3 bases from V and 3 bases from J, with 11 bases between. The CDR3 DNA follows: TGTGCCAGCAGTGAGAGGGTATGGGACACTGAAGCTTTCTTT. Protein sequence: CASSERVWDTEAFF.

The chain recombines TRBV10-2 with TRBJ2-3, with a tentative D call TRBD2 (6 bases). V lost 5 bases to trimming and J lost 6 bases, with 12 bases between them. CDR1 and CDR2 (germline): WSHSY, SAAADI. CDR3 size: 13 residues. As DNA, the CDR3 is TGCGCCAGCAGTCGACTAGATGCCGATACGCAGTATTTT. It codes for CASSRLDADTQYF.

The chain is built from TRBV5-1 and TRBJ2-7; the D gene is possibly TRBD1 (7 bases). The CDR3 is 16 residues long. Trimming left V 4 bases short and J 1 base short, with 18 bases between. The germline gives CDR1 SGHRS, CDR2 YFSETQ. For the CDR3, the DNA is TGCGCCAGCAGCGCAGAACCAGGGGGGTTATCCTACGAGCAGTACTTC. This translates into CASSAEPGGLSYEQYF.